Sequencing of this T cell receptor (beta chain) was carried out in a study of T cell changes during pregnancy in multiple sclerosis. Assay: immunoSEQ multiplex PCR; the TCRdb copy retains only in-frame clones and omits some. Among around 39,000 clones, around nine tenths were seen once, and the ten largest hold 4.1%. This CDR3 is 15 amino acids long. The trim removed 5 bases at V and 5 bases at J, leaving 8 bases unmatched. Per the germline V gene, CDR1 is MNHEY and CDR2 is SMNVEV (reference sequence). The starting material was CD8+ T cells from peripheral blood mononuclear cells, obtained in the first trimester of pregnancy. The chain employs TRBV27 and TRBJ2-5; 10 bases are shared with TRBD2. The TCR was taken from a female donor with multiple sclerosis, enrolled in a pregnancy study. Here the CDR3 DNA reads TGTGCCAGCAGTACCCTAGCGGGGGTGGGGGAGACCCAGTACTTC. Encoded protein: CASSTLAGVGETQYF.